The 15 T cell receptor beta chains in this list originate from one sample, sequenced in a study of a mutant IDH1 vaccine in newly diagnosed glioma. Repertoires were generated with immunoSEQ multiplex PCR, while TCRdb's copy carries only in-frame clones and drops some. The table lists over 30,000 clones, approximately 53% of them singletons, with 9.5% to 11% in the top ten. Time point described: week 5, during vaccination. It was 300 ug of mutant IDH1 20-mer peptide that made up each vaccine dose, given with topical imiquimod. Their cognate antigens are unknown. Sample: PBMCs, taken from a glioma patient whose treatment included an IDH1 peptide vaccine. These TCRs come from a woman under 30 with glioma.

V is TRBV7-2 and J is TRBJ2-2, with 9 bases matching TRBD2. V trimming: 8 bases; J trimming: 6 bases; junction bases outside the gene matches: 10. In germline, CDR1 is SGHTA, CDR2 FQGNSA. There are 15 residues in the CDR3. The CDR3 nucleotides are TGTGCCAGCTTAAGACTAGCGGTAGGGCCCGGGGAGCTGTTTTTT. Amino acids: CASLRLAVGPGELFF.

V and J are TRBV27 and TRBJ2-7; tentatively, D is TRBD1 (5 bases). With 2 bases removed from V and 5 bases from J, the gap between germline ends came to 19 bases. The germline gives CDR1 MNHEY, CDR2 SMNVEV (reference sequence). The CDR3 loop spans 16 amino acids. The CDR3 is CASSLDDPRVGDEQYF. The CDR3 bases are TGTGCCAGCAGTTTAGACGACCCCAGGGTTGGGGACGAGCAGTACTTC.

V and J are TRBV4-1 and TRBJ1-2; D is ambiguous. The CDR3 sequence is 16 residues long. V was clipped by 0 bases and J by 3 bases, with 14 bases between them. Per the germline V gene, CDR1 is MGHRA and CDR2 is YSYEKL. CDR3 sequence: CASSQDLRRLDYGYTF. The CDR3 DNA is TGCGCCAGCAGCCAAGATTTGCGGAGACTAGACTATGGCTACACCTTC.

This sequence joins TRBV4-1 and TRBJ1-4, with TRBD1 matching over 9 bases. The CDR3 extends over 16 amino acids. With 4 bases clipped from V and 8 bases from J, the junction kept 11 bases outside the gene matches. CDR1 is MGHRA, CDR2 YSYEKL, per germline. The CDR3 here is CASSPLGGQGGEKLFF. DNA for the CDR3: TGCGCCAGCAGCCCCCTCGGGGGACAGGGTGGAGAAAAACTGTTTTTT.

The chain carries TRBV5-4 and TRBJ2-1; 9 bases are shared with TRBD2. With 0 bases clipped from V and 9 bases from J, the junction kept 10 bases outside the gene matches. Germline V gene sequence: CDR1 SGHNT, CDR2 YYREEE (reference sequence). This CDR3 is 16 amino acids long. DNA of the CDR3: TGTGCCAGCAGCTTGGGGGTAGTTAGCGGGAGTGGTGAGCAGTTCTTC. Its protein product is CASSLGVVSGSGEQFF. Using reference TRBV5-4 and TRBJ2-1 for the parts outside the CDR3, the full variable domain is ETGVTQSPTHLIKTRGQQVTLRCSSQSGHNTVSWYQQALGQGPQFIFQYYREEENGRGNFPPRFSGLQFPNYSSELNVNALELDDSALYLCASSLGVVSGSGEQFFGPGTRLTVL.

This rearrangement joins TRBV27 to TRBJ1-1, with a tentative D call TRBD1 (5 bases). This CDR3 is 11 amino acids long. CDR1 and CDR2 (germline): MNHEY, SMNVEV (reference sequence). V shed 7 bases and J shed 5 bases, with 8 bases lying between them. DNA for the CDR3: TGTGCCAGCACAAGGGGAACTGAAGCTTTCTTT. The encoded protein is CASTRGTEAFF.

V gene TRBV5-8 combines with J gene TRBJ1-2, with D possibly matching TRBD1 (5 bases). The CDR3 is made up of 15 amino acids. V lost 4 bases to trimming and J lost 6 bases, with 19 bases between them. Germline CDR1 and CDR2: SGHTS and YDEGEE. The CDR3 sequence is CASSANRLRVDGYTF. In DNA form, the CDR3 reads TGTGCCAGCAGCGCCAACAGGTTGCGGGTGGATGGCTACACCTTC.

V and J are TRBV7-2 and TRBJ2-1, with 8 bases aligning to TRBD2. Trimming at V came to 5 bases and at J to 2 bases, leaving 8 bases not matched to a gene. CDR1 SGHTA and CDR2 FQGNSA come from the germline V gene. This CDR3 has 16 amino acids. The CDR3 sequence is CASSAGGLSAYNEQFF. The CDR3 coding sequence is TGTGCCAGCAGCGCGGGGGGACTATCCGCCTACAATGAGCAGTTCTTC.

Remarks on this clone: A junction boundary mismatches the germline segment, possibly from a read error. This rearrangement joins TRBV5-4 to TRBJ2-7; TRBD2 might be the D (6 bases). The CDR3 is made up of 13 amino acids. In germline, CDR1 is SGHNT, CDR2 YYREEE (reference sequence). The CDR3 DNA sequence: TGTGGCAGCACTAAGGCGGGAACGGACGAGCAGTACTTC. Translation: CGSTKAGTDEQYF.

V usage is TRBV18 and J usage is TRBJ2-5; 7 nucleotides agree with TRBD2. V trimming: 2 bases; J trimming: 5 bases; junction bases outside the gene matches: 8. Germline V lookup: CDR1 KGHSH, CDR2 LQKENI. The CDR3 runs 15 residues. DNA for the CDR3: TGTGCCAGCTCACCAACGACGTCCGGGAGGGAGACCCAGTACTTC. It specifies CASSPTTSGRETQYF.

The chain is built from TRBV27 and TRBJ2-7, with 14 bases that match TRBD2. This CDR3 is built from 17 residues. Losses at the gene ends were 5 bases for V and 3 bases for J; bases not matched to a gene: 9. In germline, CDR1 is MNHEY, CDR2 SMNVEV (reference sequence). In DNA form, the CDR3 reads TGTGCCAGCAGTCCCTGGACTAGCGGGGGGAAGCTCTACGAGCAGTACTTC. Protein sequence: CASSPWTSGGKLYEQYF.

The rearrangement links TRBV29-1 to TRBJ2-5, with unresolved D. Deletions cut 7 bases from V and 1 base from J, with 10 bases between. CDR1 is SQVTM and CDR2 is ANQGSEA in the germline V gene. This CDR3 has 12 residues. CDR3 nucleotide sequence: TGCAGCGCCCTCCCGGGCCAAGAGACCCAGTACTTC. Residues: CSALPGQETQYF.

This clone was picked up a small number of times. V gene TRBV29-1 combines with J gene TRBJ2-2, with no clear D. Germline V CDR1 and CDR2: SQVTM, ANQGSEA. Trimming cost V 5 bases and J 1 base, with 11 bases left between them. This CDR3 region has 14 residues. The CDR3 DNA reads as TGCAGCGTTATGACAATGAAGAACACCGGGGAGCTGTTTTTT. This translates into CSVMTMKNTGELFF.

The CDR3 loop is CASSQDGSAYGEPQHF. CDR3 nucleotide sequence: TGTGCCAGCAGCCAAGATGGGTCAGCTTACGGGGAGCCCCAGCATTTT. The chain uses TRBV4-2 and TRBJ1-5; no definite D call. This CDR3 spans 16 amino acids. The germline gives CDR1 LGHNA, CDR2 YNFKEQ. V shed 0 bases and J shed 8 bases, with 17 bases lying between them.

The rearrangement links TRBV5-5 to TRBJ2-7, with 7 bases that match TRBD1. V dropped 0 bases and J dropped 2; count of bases not matched to a gene: 2. The CDR3 consists of 14 residues. The germline V gene has CDR1 SGHKS and CDR2 YYEKEE (reference sequence). The CDR3 sequence: CASSLGQGAYEQYF. The CDR3 nucleotides are TGTGCCAGCAGCTTGGGACAGGGCGCCTACGAGCAGTACTTC.